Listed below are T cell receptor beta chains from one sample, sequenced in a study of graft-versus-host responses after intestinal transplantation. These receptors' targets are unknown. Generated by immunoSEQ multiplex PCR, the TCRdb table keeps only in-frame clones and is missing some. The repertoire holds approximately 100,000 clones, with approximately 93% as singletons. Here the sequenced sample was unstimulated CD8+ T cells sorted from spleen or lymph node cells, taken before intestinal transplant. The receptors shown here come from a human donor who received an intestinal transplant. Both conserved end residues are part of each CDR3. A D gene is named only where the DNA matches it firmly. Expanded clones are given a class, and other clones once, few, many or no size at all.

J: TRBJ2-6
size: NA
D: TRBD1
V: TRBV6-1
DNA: TGTGCCTGCGGGACAGGGGAATCTGGGGCCAACGTCCTGACTTTC
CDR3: CACGTGESGANVLTF

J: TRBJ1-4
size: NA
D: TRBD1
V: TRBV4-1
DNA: TGCGCCAGCAGCCAGGGGGACAGGGGCCCTAATGAAAAACTGTTTTTT
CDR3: CASSQGDRGPNEKLFF

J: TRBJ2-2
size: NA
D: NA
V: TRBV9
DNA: TGTGCCAGCAGCTCCGGATCCTCCACCGGGGAGCTGTTTTTT
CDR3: CASSSGSSTGELFF

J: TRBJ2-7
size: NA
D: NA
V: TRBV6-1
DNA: TGTGCCAGCAGTGATCCGGGAAGCTCCTACGAGCAGTACTTC
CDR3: CASSDPGSSYEQYF

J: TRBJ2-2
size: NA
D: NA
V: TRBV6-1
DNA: TGTGCCAGCAGTGAATGGCAGGAAAACACCGGGGAGCTGTTTTTT
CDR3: CASSEWQENTGELFF

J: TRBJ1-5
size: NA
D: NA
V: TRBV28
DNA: TGTGCCAGCAGGCTTGACTATAGCAATCAGCCCCAGCATTTT
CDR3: CASRLDYSNQPQHF

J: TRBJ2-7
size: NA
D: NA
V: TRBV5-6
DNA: TGTGCCAGCAGCCTAGGGACCGCATTACCATCCTACGAGCAGTACTTC
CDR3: CASSLGTALPSYEQYF

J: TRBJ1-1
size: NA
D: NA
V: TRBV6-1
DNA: TGTGCCAGCAGTGATAGGGGTGAAGCTTTCTTT
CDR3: CASSDRGEAFF

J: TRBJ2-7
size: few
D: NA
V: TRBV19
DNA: TGTGCCAGTAGTGAACAAGGGGCGTGGGCCTACGAGCAGTACTTC
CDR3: CASSEQGAWAYEQYF

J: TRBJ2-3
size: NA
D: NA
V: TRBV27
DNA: TGTGCCAGCGGAAACCTAGCGTCACTCACAGATACGCAGTATTTT
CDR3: CASGNLASLTDTQYF

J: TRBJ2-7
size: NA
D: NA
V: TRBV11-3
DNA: TGTGCCAGCAGCTTTGGTGGAATGGGGGGCTCCGAGCAGTACTTC
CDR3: CASSFGGMGGSEQYF

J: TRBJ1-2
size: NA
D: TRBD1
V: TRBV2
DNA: TGTGCCAGCAGACCCGACGAATTAATCTTAACAGGGGCCAACTATGGCTACACCTTC
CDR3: CASRPDELILTGANYGYTF

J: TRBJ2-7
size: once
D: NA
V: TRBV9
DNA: TGTGCCAGCAGCGCCGGGGGTGGGAGCTCCTACGAGCAGTACTTC
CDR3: CASSAGGGSSYEQYF

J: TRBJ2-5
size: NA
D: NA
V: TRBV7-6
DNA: TGTGCCAGCAGCACGGACAGAGAGTACCAAGAGACCCAGTACTTC
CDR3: CASSTDREYQETQYF

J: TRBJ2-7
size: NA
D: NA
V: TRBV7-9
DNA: TGTGCCAGCAGCTTTATTGACGAGCAGTACTTC
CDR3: CASSFIDEQYF

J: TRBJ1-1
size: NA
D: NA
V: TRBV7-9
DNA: TGTGCCAGCAGCTTGGGTGGCTGGGGGGGGAGTGAGGAAGCTTTCTTT
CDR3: CASSLGGWGGSEEAFF

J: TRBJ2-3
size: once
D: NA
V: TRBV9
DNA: TGTGCCAGCAGCGTAGAGGGTTCAAGCGGAGATACGCAGTATTTT
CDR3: CASSVEGSSGDTQYF

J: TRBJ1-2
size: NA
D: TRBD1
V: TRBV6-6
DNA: TGTGCCAGCAGTGGTACAGGGGTTTACGATGGCTACACCTTC
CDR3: CASSGTGVYDGYTF

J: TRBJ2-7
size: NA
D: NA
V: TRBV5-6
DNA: TGTGCCAGCAGCTGGGGAAGGAGCTCCTACGAGCAGTACTTC
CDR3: CASSWGRSSYEQYF

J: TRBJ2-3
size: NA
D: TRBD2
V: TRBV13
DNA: TGTGCCAGCAGCTTTTTAGCGGGGAACACAGATACGCAGTATTTT
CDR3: CASSFLAGNTDTQYF

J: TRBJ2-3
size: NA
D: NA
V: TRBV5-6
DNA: TGTGCCAGCAGCTTGGGCTCTCAGTCCACAGATACGCAGTATTTT
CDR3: CASSLGSQSTDTQYF

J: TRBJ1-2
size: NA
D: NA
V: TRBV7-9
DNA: TGTGCCAGCAGCTTAAACGCGGGACACACCTATGGCTACACCTTC
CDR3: CASSLNAGHTYGYTF

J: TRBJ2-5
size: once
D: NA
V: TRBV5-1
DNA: TGCGCCAGCAGCTTGGAGGGGGTAAGGGAGACCCAGTACTTC
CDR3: CASSLEGVRETQYF